This TCR beta chain was found in a study of blood T cell repertoires in COVID-19. Across the study: The United States, Italy and Spain supplied acute and convalescent COVID-19 samples. T cells, B-cell-depleted T cells, or PBMCs supplied cDNA or gDNA.

Per the original methods: Cell counts per sample came from amplifying reference gene primers. The assay was immunoSEQ multiplex PCR, and TCRdb's table has in-frame clones only and misses some. V, J and clone size are those of that table, while D and trimming were read from the DNA. The sample yields 99,000 or so clones, around 87% seen once. The clonotype comes from a man between 50 and 59 years old with acute or convalescent COVID-19. Sequencing was done on a sample of peripheral blood.

CDR3 DNA: TGCAGCGTTGCGACTAGCGGGAGTTCCCCTGAGCAGTTCTTC. Translated: CSVATSGSSPEQFF. The chain recombines TRBV29-1 with TRBJ2-1; 12 bases match TRBD2. The CDR3 loop spans 14 amino acids. CDR1 is SQVTM and CDR2 is ANQGSEA in the germline V gene. Germline trimming cut 4 bases from V and 9 bases from J; bases unmatched to any gene: 7.